The present T cell receptor (beta chain) was sequenced within a study of T cell clones after liver transplantation (dated by TCRdb to about 2019). As for the study more broadly: ITN030ST, the source of the samples, was a randomized trial that attempted immunosuppression withdrawal within 2 years of liver transplantation. Donor-reactive T cell clones were identified using TCRbeta sequencing after a pre-transplant mixed lymphocyte reaction and were then followed in post-transplant blood. Third party-reactive TCRbeta sequences from pre-transplant MLRs were also identified as an antigen-independent comparator for donor-reactive sequences. Three of the eight recipients were HCV-positive; the others were transplanted for non-autoimmune, non-viral indications. Subjects received no induction therapy and standard immunosuppression until randomization at 12-24 months post-transplant. To count as tolerant, a recipient had to stay completely off immunosuppression for at least one year without liver enzymes climbing beyond twice the upper limit of normal. Blood samples were taken pre-transplant, pre-randomization before withdrawal, and post-randomization after full withdrawal or failed withdrawal. The study cohort included 8 liver transplant recipients, of whom 3 were classified as tolerant and 5 as non-tolerant. What the authors observed across the whole study: A greater decline was seen for donor-reactive sequences than for third party-reactive sequences, suggesting partial antigen-specific deletion unrelated to withdrawal success. Conclusions were preliminary, limited by small, heterogeneous patient numbers and non-standardized post-transplant time points. A significant post-transplant decrease in circulating donor-reactive CD4 TCRbeta sequences was observed in most of the 8 subjects, irrespective of tolerance or HCV status. Once repertoire turnover was taken into account, donor-reactive detection showed a significant reduction for CD4 in 7 of 8 subjects and for CD8 in 8 of 8. Low numbers of available donor cells limited the measurable donor-reactive repertoire in two subjects. Because allograft tissue specimens were not available, migration of donor-reactive T cells into the graft, rather than deletion, may have occurred.

Taken from cysteine to phenylalanine, the CDR3 has 13 residues. Of the read, only the CDR3 DNA is kept; its 39 bases are in frame from base 1. Taken from the germline V gene (reference sequence), the CDR1 and CDR2 loops are SEHNR and FQNEAQ. The junction carries 5 bases between V and J, which are trimmed by 0 bases and 3 bases respectively. Using immunoSEQ, frozen genomic DNA was subjected to high-throughput TCRbeta CDR3 sequencing, a process that included PCR amplification, mapping, bias correction and internal controls. The authors' analysis ran thus. Productive rearrangements were retained, and unique TCRbeta sequences were defined by the CDR3 nucleotide sequence together with the V and J gene. For classification of a sequence as donor-reactive, at least 5-fold expansion in CFSE-low cells relative to unstimulated pre-transplant cells and a frequency of at least 0.01% were required. Per-subject minimum frequency thresholds, based on the lowest-template unstimulated sample, ensured at least 90% detection power. Jensen-Shannon divergence between the top 1000 TCRbeta sequences post-transplant and pre-transplant was used to measure repertoire turnover. Changes in detection of donor-reactive sequences were assessed with two-sided Fisher's exact tests. In TCRdb, the immuneACCESS table is reduced to in-frame sequences with V and J assigned. These tables do not hold every clone; where another copy was compared, an unresolved V gene accounts for under half, and the others remain unexplained. V and J calls and clone size are given by that table; D and trimming were obtained from the DNA. The sample contains 45,000 to 60,000 clones, about nine tenths of them found a single time. The leading ten clones occupy roughly 14% of the sample.

Remarks on this clone: No cognate antigen has been identified for it. No clone much larger than this one lies a single base away; base qualities are absent.

Unstimulated PBMCs, after thawing, were stained for CD3, CD4 and CD8 and then FACS-sorted into CD3+CD4+ and CD3+CD8+ populations. Randomization to immunosuppression withdrawal applied to every one of the 8 studied subjects. The Qiagen DNeasy Blood and Tissue Kit was used for isolation of genomic DNA. The sequencing used CD8+ T cells from blood, collected 12 months after liver transplant. The rearranged chain carries TRBV7-9 and TRBJ1-1; the D gene cannot be resolved reliably. The source of this sequence is a human patient who received a liver transplant. Some T cells may originate with the graft donor following a transplant. Here the CDR3 is given as CASSLATDTEAFF. DNA sequence: TGTGCCAGCAGCTTAGCGACTGACACTGAAGCTTTCTTT.